Reported below is one T cell receptor (beta chain). Germline V gene data show CDR1 as SGHDN and CDR2 as FVKESK. Trimming took 1 base from V and 3 from J; bases not matched to a gene: 4. CDR3 length: 17 amino acids. This entry comes from a study of cytomegalovirus exposure and HLA in healthy donors. In the PCR, 60 Vbeta and 13 Jbeta primers were used. Generated by immunoSEQ multiplex PCR, the TCRdb table keeps only in-frame clones and is missing some. This table has 70,000 to 75,000 clones, about two thirds appearing once. The sequence was obtained from a woman between 35 and 50 years old in good health and CMV-seropositive. What was sequenced was PBMCs. The chain employs TRBV14 and TRBJ2-1; 12 nucleotides align to TRBD2. CDR3: CASSQGLAGGYYNEQFF. The CDR3 bases are TGTGCCAGCAGCCAAGGGCTAGCGGGGGGGTACTACAATGAGCAGTTCTTC.